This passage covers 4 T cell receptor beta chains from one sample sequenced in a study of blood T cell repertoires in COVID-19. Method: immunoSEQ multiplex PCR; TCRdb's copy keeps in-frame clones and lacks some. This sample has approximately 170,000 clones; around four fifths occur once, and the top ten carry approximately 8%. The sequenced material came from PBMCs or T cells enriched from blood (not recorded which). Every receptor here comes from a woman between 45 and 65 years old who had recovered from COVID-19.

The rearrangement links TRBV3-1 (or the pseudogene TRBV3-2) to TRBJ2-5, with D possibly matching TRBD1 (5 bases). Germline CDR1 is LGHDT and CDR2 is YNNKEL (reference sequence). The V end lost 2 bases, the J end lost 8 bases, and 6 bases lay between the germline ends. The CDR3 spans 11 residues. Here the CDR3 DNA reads TGTGCCAGCAGCCAACAGGGAACCCAGTACTTC. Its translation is CASSQQGTQYF.

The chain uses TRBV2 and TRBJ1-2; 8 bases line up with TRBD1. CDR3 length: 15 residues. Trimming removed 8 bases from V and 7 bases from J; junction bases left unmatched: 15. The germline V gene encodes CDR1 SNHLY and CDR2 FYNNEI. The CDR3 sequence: CASDRGSQLSSGYTF. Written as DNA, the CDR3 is TGTGCCAGCGACAGGGGTTCCCAACTTTCAAGTGGCTACACCTTC.

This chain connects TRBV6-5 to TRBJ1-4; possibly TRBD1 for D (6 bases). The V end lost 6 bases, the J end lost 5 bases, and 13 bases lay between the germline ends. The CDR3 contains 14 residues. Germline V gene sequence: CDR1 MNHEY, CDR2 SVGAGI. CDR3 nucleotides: TGTGCCAGCAGCCGACAGGTTACAAATGAAAAACTGTTTTTT. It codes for CASSRQVTNEKLFF.

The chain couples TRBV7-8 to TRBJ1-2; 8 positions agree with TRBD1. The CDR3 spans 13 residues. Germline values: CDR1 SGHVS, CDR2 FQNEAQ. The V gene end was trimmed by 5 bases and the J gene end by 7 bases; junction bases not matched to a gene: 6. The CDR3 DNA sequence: TGTGCCAGCAGCCCCGACAGGGGAGGTGGCTACACCTTC. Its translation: CASSPDRGGGYTF.